These 8 T cell receptor beta chains were all obtained from the same sample, sequenced in a study of blood T cell repertoires in COVID-19 (dated by TCRdb to 2019 to 2021). The library was generated by the immunoSEQ multiplex PCR assay. The clones in this table, taken by TCRdb from immuneACCESS, are in-frame only. Not every clone is retained; where verified, under half of the shortfall comes from an unresolved V gene, and the cause of the rest is unknown. Here the sample has 55,000 to 85,000 clones; around 70% occur a single time. In total, the top ten clones hold over 20% of the sample. Sequencing input: peripheral blood. The receptor source for this set is a man in his 60s with acute or convalescent COVID-19.

V and J are TRBV13 and TRBJ2-3, with 8 bases lining up with TRBD1. The length of the CDR3 is 16 residues. The J segment lost 2 bases and the V segment lost 5 bases, leaving 9 bases of the junction unmatched. Germline V gives CDR1 PRHDT, CDR2 FYEKMQ (reference sequence). The CDR3 nucleotides read TGTGCCAGCAGCCCTCTTGGACAGGGACCCACAGATACGCAGTATTTT. Protein product: CASSPLGQGPTDTQYF.

The V call is TRBV7-9, the J call TRBJ1-5, with D uncertain. V lost 2 bases, J lost 4 bases, and 9 bases lay in between. There are 14 residues in the CDR3. CDR1 is SEHNR, CDR2 FQNEAQ, per germline (reference sequence). This CDR3 reads CASSLHGSNQPQHF. Written as DNA, the CDR3 is TGTGCCAGCAGCTTACATGGCTCAAATCAGCCCCAGCATTTT. Using reference TRBV7-9 and TRBJ1-5 for the parts outside the CDR3, the full variable domain is DTGVSQNPRHKITKRGQNVTFRCDPISEHNRLYWYRQTLGQGPEFLTYFQNEAQLEKSRLLSDRFSAERPKGSFSTLEIQRTEQGDSAMYLCASSLHGSNQPQHFGDGTRLSIL.

The rearrangement links TRBV2 to TRBJ1-2; 7 nucleotides match TRBD1. V lost 8 bases and J lost 3; bases outside the gene matches: 9. CDR3 size: 14 residues. The germline gives CDR1 SNHLY, CDR2 FYNNEI. CDR3 region: CASQRRGRDYGYTF. CDR3 sequence (DNA): TGTGCCAGCCAGAGGAGGGGGCGGGACTATGGCTACACCTTC.

The rearrangement uses TRBV19 and TRBJ1-4; maybe TRBD1 (6 bases). This CDR3 is 15 amino acids long. Trimming took 10 bases from V and 2 from J, leaving 17 bases between them. Germline CDR1 is LNHDA and CDR2 is SQIVND (reference sequence). The DNA for the CDR3 is TGTGCCACGACGGGGGGGGCTTCGACTAATGAAAAACTGTTTTTT. It specifies CATTGGASTNEKLFF.

There are a few counts of this clone. The J gene is TRBJ2-2, the V gene TRBV30; D may be TRBD2 (6 bases). This CDR3 has 13 amino acids. Germline V gene sequence: CDR1 GTSNPN, CDR2 SVGIG (reference sequence). V was shortened by 7 bases and J by 6 bases, with 15 bases between the two germline ends. CDR3 residues: CASMTRGPGELFF. DNA of the CDR3: TGTGCCTCGATGACTAGAGGGCCCGGGGAGCTGTTTTTT.

The rearrangement joins TRBV10-3 to TRBJ2-7; a weak D match, TRBD1 (6 bases). Trimming stripped 3 bases from V and 2 bases from J, with 14 bases between. The CDR3 has 15 residues. Germline lookup yields CDR1 ENHRY and CDR2 SYGVKD. CDR3 sequence (DNA): TGTGCCATCAGTGACGGGGCGCAGGGGACCTACGAGCAGTACTTC. Translating gives CAISDGAQGTYEQYF.

This clone appeared once. The chain uses TRBV6-1 and TRBJ1-2; 7 bases agree with TRBD1. This CDR3 is built from 13 residues. Germline CDR1 is MNHNS and CDR2 is SASEGT. V shed 2 bases and J 3 bases; nucleotides not matched to a gene: 0. CDR3 DNA: TGTGCCAGCAGTGAACAGGGGGACTATGGCTACACCTTC. Its protein is CASSEQGDYGYTF.

The V and J genes are TRBV7-8 and TRBJ2-7, with 12 bases fitting TRBD2. Germline V gives CDR1 SGHVS, CDR2 FQNEAQ. Unmatched junction bases numbered 8, after V lost 5 bases and J lost 3 bases. This CDR3 contains 16 residues. CDR3 amino acids: CASSTGPGLAGYEQYF. In DNA, the CDR3 is TGTGCCAGCAGCACGGGACCGGGACTAGCGGGCTACGAGCAGTACTTC.